This entry describes one TCR beta chain. Its antigen is not known. At the DNA level, this CDR3 is encoded by other sequences in the same sample as well. V lost 1 base, J lost 0 bases, and 7 bases lay in between. Germline V gives CDR1 SGHRS, CDR2 YFSETQ. This CDR3 is 14 amino acids long. Of the isolated RNA, all was reverse transcribed, and so the sequenced material was expressed TCRB transcripts. This table comes from immunoSEQ multiplex PCR, and its TCRdb copy is limited to in-frame clones, with some not included. This table holds roughly 230,000 clones, more than 9% found once. This sample was included in a study of beta chain features in type 1 diabetes. About the study: Patients and healthy donors were similar in age, gender and cell yields. Study-level findings and limits: A PCR bias possibly favoring shorter templates would apply equally to patients and controls.

Every donor provided one heparinised blood draw, which averaged approximately 120 mL. The sequenced sample was naive CD4+ T cells from blood. This chain links TRBV5-1 with TRBJ1-1; the D gene is possibly TRBD1 (5 bases). The receptor was isolated from a woman under 30 in good health. The CDR3 region is CASSLQGMNTEAFF. The CDR3 region has the DNA TGCGCCAGCAGCTTGCAGGGCATGAACACTGAAGCTTTCTTT.